What follows is one T cell receptor (beta chain) and its context. This sample is drawn from a study of blood T cell repertoires in COVID-19. Study summary: The United States, Italy and Spain provided the acute and convalescent COVID-19 samples. T cells, B-cell-depleted T cells, or PBMCs supplied cDNA or gDNA.

As handled by the study authors: Nucleated cell counts were estimated from reference gene primer amplification. The data were produced by immunoSEQ multiplex PCR, yet TCRdb's version contains in-frame clones alone and is incomplete. D and trimming come from the DNA, and the V and J calls and clone size come from that table. The table shows about 75,000 clones, with about 88% occurring only once. Sample: peripheral blood. The clonotype comes from a human donor in a cohort sampled during active COVID-19.

The chain's CDR3 is CASSVMGQGDTEAFF. Written as DNA, the CDR3 is TGTGCCAGCAGCGTAATGGGACAAGGTGACACTGAAGCTTTCTTT. The gene calls are TRBV9 and TRBJ1-1; tentative D call: TRBD1 (6 bases). Looked up from germline, CDR1 is SGDLS and CDR2 is YYNGEE. The CDR3 runs 15 residues. Trimming took off 1 base at V and 3 bases at J, with 13 bases between the two ends.